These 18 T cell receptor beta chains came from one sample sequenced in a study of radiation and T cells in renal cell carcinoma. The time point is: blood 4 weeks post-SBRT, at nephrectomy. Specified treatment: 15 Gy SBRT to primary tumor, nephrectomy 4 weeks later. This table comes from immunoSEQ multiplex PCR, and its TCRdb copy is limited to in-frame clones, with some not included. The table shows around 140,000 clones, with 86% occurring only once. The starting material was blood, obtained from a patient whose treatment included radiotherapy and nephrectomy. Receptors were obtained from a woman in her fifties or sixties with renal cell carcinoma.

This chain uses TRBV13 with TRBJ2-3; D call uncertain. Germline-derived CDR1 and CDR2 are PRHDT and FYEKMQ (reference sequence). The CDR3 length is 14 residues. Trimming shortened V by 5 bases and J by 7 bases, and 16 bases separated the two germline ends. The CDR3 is CASSPPPTHYTQYF. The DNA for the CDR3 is TGTGCCAGCAGCCCCCCACCGACCCATTATACGCAGTATTTT.

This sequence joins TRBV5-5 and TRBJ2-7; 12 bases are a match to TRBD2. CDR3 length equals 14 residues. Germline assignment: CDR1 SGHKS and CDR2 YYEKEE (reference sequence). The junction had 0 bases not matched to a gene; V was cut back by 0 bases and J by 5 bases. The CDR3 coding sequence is TGTGCCAGCAGCTTGGCTAGCGGGAGGGACGAGCAGTACTTC. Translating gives CASSLASGRDEQYF.

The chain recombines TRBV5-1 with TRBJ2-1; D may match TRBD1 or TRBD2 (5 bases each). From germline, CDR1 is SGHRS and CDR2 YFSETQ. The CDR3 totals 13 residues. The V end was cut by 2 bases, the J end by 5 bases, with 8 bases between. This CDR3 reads CASSFGGDNEQFF. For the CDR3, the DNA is TGCGCCAGCAGCTTTGGGGGAGACAATGAGCAGTTCTTC.

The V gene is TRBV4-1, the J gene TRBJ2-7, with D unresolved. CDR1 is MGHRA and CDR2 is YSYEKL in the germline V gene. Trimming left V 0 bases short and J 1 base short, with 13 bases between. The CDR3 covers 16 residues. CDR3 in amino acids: CASSQDRILASYEQYF. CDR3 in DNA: TGCGCCAGCAGCCAAGATAGGATTCTGGCATCCTACGAGCAGTACTTC.

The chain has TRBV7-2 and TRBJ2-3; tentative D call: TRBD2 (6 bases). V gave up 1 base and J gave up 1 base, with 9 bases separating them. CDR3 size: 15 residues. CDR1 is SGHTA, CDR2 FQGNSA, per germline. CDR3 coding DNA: TGTGCCAGCAGCTTAGAAAAGCGGGGCACAGATACGCAGTATTTT. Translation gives CASSLEKRGTDTQYF.

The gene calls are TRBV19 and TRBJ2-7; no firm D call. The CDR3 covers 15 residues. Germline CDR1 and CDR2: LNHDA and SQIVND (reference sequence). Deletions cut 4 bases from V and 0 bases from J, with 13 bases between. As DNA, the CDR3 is TGTGCCAGTAGTAAAAGGGCAGTGAACTCCTACGAGCAGTACTTC. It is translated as CASSKRAVNSYEQYF.

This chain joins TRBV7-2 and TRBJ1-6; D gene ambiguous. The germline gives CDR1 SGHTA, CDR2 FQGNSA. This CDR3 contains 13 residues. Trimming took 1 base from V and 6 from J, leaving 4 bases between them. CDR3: CASSLDTNSPLHF. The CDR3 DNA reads TGTGCCAGCAGCTTAGACACTAATTCACCCCTCCACTTT.

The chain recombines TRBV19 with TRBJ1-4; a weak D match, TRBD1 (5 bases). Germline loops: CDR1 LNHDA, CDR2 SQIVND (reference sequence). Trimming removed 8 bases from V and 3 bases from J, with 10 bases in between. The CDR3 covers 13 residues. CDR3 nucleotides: TGTGCCAGTCAAGACAGAGCTAATGAAAAACTGTTTTTT. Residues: CASQDRANEKLFF.

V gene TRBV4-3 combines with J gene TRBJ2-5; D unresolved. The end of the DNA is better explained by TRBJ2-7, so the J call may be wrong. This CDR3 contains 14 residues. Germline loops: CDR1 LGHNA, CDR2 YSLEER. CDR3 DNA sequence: TGCGCCAGCAGCCAAGATCCCGCAGGATACGAGCAGTACTTC. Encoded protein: CASSQDPAGYEQYF.

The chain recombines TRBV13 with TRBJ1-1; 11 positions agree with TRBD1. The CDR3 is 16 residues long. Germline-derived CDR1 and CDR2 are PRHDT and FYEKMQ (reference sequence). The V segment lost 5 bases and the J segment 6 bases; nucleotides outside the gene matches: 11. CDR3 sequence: CASSPGDRGVMAEAFF. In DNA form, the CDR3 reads TGTGCCAGCAGCCCTGGGGACAGGGGGGTTATGGCTGAAGCTTTCTTT.

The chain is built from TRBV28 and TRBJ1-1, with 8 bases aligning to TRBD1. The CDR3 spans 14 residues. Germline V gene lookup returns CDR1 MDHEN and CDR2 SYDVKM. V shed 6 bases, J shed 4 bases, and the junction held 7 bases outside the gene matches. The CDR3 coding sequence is TGTGCCAGCAGCCCAGGGGGCGGGGGCACTGAAGCTTTCTTT. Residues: CASSPGGGGTEAFF. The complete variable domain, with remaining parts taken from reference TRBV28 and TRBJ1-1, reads DVKVTQSSRYLVKRTGEKVFLECVQDMDHENMFWYRQDPGLGLRLIYFSYDVKMKEKGDIPEGYSVSREKKERFSLILESASTNQTSMYLCASSPGGGGTEAFFGQGTRLTVV.

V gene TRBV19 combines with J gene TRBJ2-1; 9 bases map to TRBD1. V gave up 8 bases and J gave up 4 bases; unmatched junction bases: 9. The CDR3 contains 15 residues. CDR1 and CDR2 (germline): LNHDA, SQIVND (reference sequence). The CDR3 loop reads CASSPLGQGYNEQFF. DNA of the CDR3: TGTGCCAGTTCTCCCCTGGGACAGGGATACAATGAGCAGTTCTTC. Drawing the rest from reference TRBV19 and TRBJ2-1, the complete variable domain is DGGITQSPKYLFRKEGQNVTLSCEQNLNHDAMYWYRQDPGQGLRLIYYSQIVNDFQKGDIAEGYSVSREKKESFPLTVTSAQKNPTAFYLCASSPLGQGYNEQFFGPGTRLTVL.

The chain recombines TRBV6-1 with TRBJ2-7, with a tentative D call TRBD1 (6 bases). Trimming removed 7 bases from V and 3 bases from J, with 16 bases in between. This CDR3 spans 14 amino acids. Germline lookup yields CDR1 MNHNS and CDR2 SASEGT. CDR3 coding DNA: TGTGCCAGCATGCCCCCGGGACACGGCTACGAGCAGTACTTC. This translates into CASMPPGHGYEQYF.

CDR3 loop: CASSPPTSGGQEETQYF. The DNA of the CDR3 is TGCGCCAGCAGCCCTCCGACTAGCGGGGGCCAAGAAGAGACCCAGTACTTC. V usage is TRBV5-1 and J usage is TRBJ2-5, with 12 bases fitting TRBD2. CDR1 is SGHRS and CDR2 is YFSETQ in the germline V gene. The CDR3 runs to 17 residues. Trimming cost V 4 bases and J 3 bases; bases outside gene matches: 10.

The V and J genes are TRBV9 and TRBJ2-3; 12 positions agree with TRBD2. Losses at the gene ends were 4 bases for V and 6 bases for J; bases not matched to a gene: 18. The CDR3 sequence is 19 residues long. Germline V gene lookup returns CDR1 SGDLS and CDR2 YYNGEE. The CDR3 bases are TGTGCCAGCAGCCTATCCCTAGCTAGCGGGGGGGCTTCAACTGATACGCAGTATTTT. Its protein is CASSLSLASGGASTDTQYF.

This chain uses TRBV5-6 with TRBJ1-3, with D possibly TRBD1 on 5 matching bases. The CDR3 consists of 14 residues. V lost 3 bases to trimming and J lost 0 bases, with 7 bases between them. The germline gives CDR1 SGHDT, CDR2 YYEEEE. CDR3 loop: CASSYGTSGNTIYF. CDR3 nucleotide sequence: TGTGCCAGCAGCTACGGGACCTCTGGAAACACCATATATTTT. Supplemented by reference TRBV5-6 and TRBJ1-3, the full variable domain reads DAGVTQSPTHLIKTRGQQVTLRCSPKSGHDTVSWYQQALGQGPQFIFQYYEEEERQRGNFPDRFSGHQFPNYSSELNVNALLLGDSALYLCASSYGTSGNTIYFGEGSWLTVV.

CDR3 amino acids: CACKSPGTEFYGYTF. CDR3 in DNA: TGTGCCTGCAAATCTCCCGGGACAGAGTTCTATGGCTACACCTTC. This chain links TRBV30 with TRBJ1-2, with 7 positions matching TRBD1. J lost 4 bases, V lost 6 bases, and 14 bases had no gene match. The germline V gene has CDR1 GTSNPN and CDR2 SVGIG (reference sequence). The CDR3 length is 15 residues.

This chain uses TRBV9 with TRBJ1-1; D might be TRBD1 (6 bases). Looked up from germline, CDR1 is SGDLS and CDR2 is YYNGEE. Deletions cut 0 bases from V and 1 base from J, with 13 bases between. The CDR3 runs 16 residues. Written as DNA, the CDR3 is TGTGCCAGCAGCGTAGATTCGGGGGCCGAGAACACTGAAGCTTTCTTT. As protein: CASSVDSGAENTEAFF.